One sample yielded the 14 T cell receptor beta chains listed below, sequenced in a study of monozygotic twins with inflammatory bowel disease. TCRdb re-analyzed the 5' RACE reads; it lists each CDR3 protein once, without DNA. This table holds approximately 100,000 distinct CDR3 sequences. The sequenced sample was blood. The receptors were gathered from a human donor with ulcerative colitis or Crohn's disease, or a healthy co-twin of an affected twin (not recorded which).

The genes are TRBV4-3 and TRBJ2-3; TCRdb's D call of TRBD2 is untestable without DNA. Germline V gives CDR1 LGHNA, CDR2 YSLEER. The CDR3 contains 13 residues. CDR3 amino acids: CASSQRRSDTQYF.

The chain combines TRBV6-5 with TRBJ1-1. This CDR3 is 11 amino acids long. CDR1 and CDR2 (germline): MNHEY, SVGAGI. CDR3 in amino acids: CASRTDTEAFF.

V is TRBV10-3 and J is TRBJ2-1; with no DNA, the TCRdb D assignment of TRBD1 cannot be verified. Germline CDR1 and CDR2: ENHRY and SYGVKD. The CDR3 contains 16 residues. CDR3 amino acids: CAISERGDLSYNEQFF.

This sequence joins TRBV21-1 and TRBJ2-7. TRBV21-1 is a documented pseudogene. This CDR3 spans 14 amino acids. The CDR3 here is CASSKYVRTYEQYF.

This sequence joins TRBV6-1 and TRBJ2-7; TCRdb's D call, TRBD2, is unchecked because there is no DNA. Germline lookup yields CDR1 MNHNS and CDR2 SASEGT. This CDR3 is 16 amino acids long. CDR3 residues: CASSKDTIAGYYEQYF.

V is TRBV4-3 and J is TRBJ2-3; the TRBD2 assignment by TCRdb is unverifiable without DNA. The V gene's germline CDR1 is LGHNA and CDR2 YSLEER. The CDR3 has 14 amino acids. The chain's CDR3 is CASSHGISGGPQYF.

The genes are TRBV25-1 and TRBJ2-1. Germline V lookup: CDR1 MGHDK, CDR2 SYGVNS. There are 12 residues in the CDR3. CDR3 region: CASSLEVDEQFF.

The gene calls are TRBV30 and TRBJ2-1; TCRdb reports TRBD1, a call that lacks DNA to check it against. The CDR3 has 18 residues. Germline CDR1 is GTSNPN and CDR2 is SVGIG (reference sequence). CDR3 residues: CAWSVLPHLAVSYNEQFF.

The V and J genes are TRBV7-9 and TRBJ2-1; the D call from TCRdb, TRBD2, cannot be confirmed without DNA. The germline CDR1 and CDR2 sequences are SEHNR and FQNEAQ (reference sequence). The CDR3 sequence is 15 residues long. This chain's CDR3 is CASSPIGPSYNEQFF.

The rearrangement joins TRBV28 to TRBJ2-3. Germline assignment: CDR1 MDHEN and CDR2 SYDVKM. The length of the CDR3 is 12 residues. The chain's CDR3 is CASSQNPDTQYF.

V usage is TRBV7-9 and J usage is TRBJ2-3. The germline V gene encodes CDR1 SEHNR and CDR2 FQNEAQ (reference sequence). The CDR3 is 16 amino acids. This chain's CDR3 is CASSLWSAGRTDTQYF.

V usage is TRBV4-3 and J usage is TRBJ2-5; TCRdb names TRBD1, which stays unverified in the absence of DNA. CDR1 is LGHNA and CDR2 is YSLEER in the germline V gene. This CDR3 spans 13 amino acids. CDR3 in amino acids: CASSRDWGETQYF.

The chain carries TRBV11-2 and TRBJ2-7. This CDR3 contains 14 residues. Germline V gene lookup returns CDR1 SGHAT and CDR2 FQNNGV. The CDR3 loop is CASSPKNRVYEQYF.

V is TRBV20-1 and J is TRBJ2-6; TCRdb's D call of TRBD2 is untestable without DNA. This CDR3 has 19 residues. Germline V lookup: CDR1 DFQATT, CDR2 SNEGSKA (reference sequence). CDR3 sequence reads: CSARDPRVGIMPGANVLTF.